This T cell receptor beta chain was profiled in a study of blood T cell repertoires in COVID-19. With 6 bases removed from V and 7 bases from J, the gap between germline ends came to 9 bases. Germline V gives CDR1 MDHEN, CDR2 SYDVKM. The CDR3 covers 11 residues. Some clones are missing from TCRdb's copy, which holds only in-frame ones; the method was immunoSEQ multiplex PCR. Among some 50,000 clones listed, about nine tenths were seen once. The sample consisted of peripheral blood. This TCR was sampled from a man over 45 with active COVID-19. J is TRBJ1-2 and V is TRBV28, with D possibly matching TRBD1 (6 bases). CDR3 nucleotide sequence: TGTGCCAGCAGGAACAGGGCTGGCTACACCTTC. This sequence encodes CASRNRAGYTF.